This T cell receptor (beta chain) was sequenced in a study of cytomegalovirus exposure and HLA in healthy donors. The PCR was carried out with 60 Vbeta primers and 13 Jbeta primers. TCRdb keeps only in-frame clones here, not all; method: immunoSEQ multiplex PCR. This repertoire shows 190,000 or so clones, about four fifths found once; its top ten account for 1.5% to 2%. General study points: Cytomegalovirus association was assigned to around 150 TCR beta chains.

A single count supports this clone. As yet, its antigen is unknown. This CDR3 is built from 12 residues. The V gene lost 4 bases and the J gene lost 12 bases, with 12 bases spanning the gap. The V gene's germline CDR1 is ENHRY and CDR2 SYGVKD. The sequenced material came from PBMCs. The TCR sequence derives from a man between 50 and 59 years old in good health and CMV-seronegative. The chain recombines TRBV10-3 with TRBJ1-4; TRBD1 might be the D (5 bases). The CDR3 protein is CAISVQGSELFF. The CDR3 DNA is TGTGCCATCAGTGTTCAGGGTTCGGAACTGTTTTTT.